The sample holds one count of the clone carrying this T cell receptor beta chain. These data originate in a study of blood T cell repertoires in COVID-19. Study-level information: Sites in the United States, Italy and Spain provided acute and convalescent COVID-19 samples. T cells, B-cell-depleted T cells, or PBMCs provided the cDNA or gDNA that served as material.

Authors' analysis steps: Reference gene primer amplification gave nucleated cell count estimates. Repertoires were generated with immunoSEQ multiplex PCR, while TCRdb's copy carries only in-frame clones and drops some. The V and J calls and the clone size are those of that table, but D and trimming were determined from the DNA. The sample lists around 63,000 clones, 70% to 90% occurring once. CDR3 length: 15 amino acids. Trimming at V came to 4 bases and at J to 3 bases, leaving 5 bases not matched to a gene. From germline, CDR1 is SGHTA and CDR2 FQGNSA. Sequencing input: peripheral blood. V usage is TRBV7-2 and J usage is TRBJ2-7, with 11 bases lining up with TRBD1. The TCR was taken from a man aged 45-60 years with active COVID-19. CDR3 nucleotide sequence: TGTGCCAGCAGCTATAGCGGGACAGGGGGCTACGAGCAGTACTTC. Residues: CASSYSGTGGYEQYF. The full variable domain, rest sourced from reference TRBV7-2 and TRBJ2-7, is GAGVSQSPSNKVTEKGKDVELRCDPISGHTALYWYRQSLGQGLEFLIYFQGNSAPDKSGLPSDRFSAERTGGSVSTLTIQRTQQEDSAVYLCASSYSGTGGYEQYFGPGTRLTVT.